This T cell receptor beta chain was identified during a study of cytomegalovirus exposure and HLA in healthy donors (TCRdb year 2017). Turning to the overall study: In an earlier analysis of approximately 640 of the donors, approximately 300 Gb of sequence data and 100 million or so unique TCR beta sequences from roughly 200 million T cells were reported. Roughly 300 gigabases of sequencing data and around 80 million unique TCR sequences made up an early release that covered roughly 670 HLA-typed donors. Of the approximately 400 genotyped donors, over 70% fell in the genetic ancestry cluster associated with self-reported Caucasian donors. The study was designed to test whether signatures of past pathogen exposure could be identified by cataloging public T cell receptors. The T cell repertoires of several hundred subjects were profiled by immunosequencing and related to cytomegalovirus serostatus. In addition to the first cohort of around 670 subjects, a separate validation cohort of approximately 130 different subjects was used. The study combined high-throughput TCR immunosequencing, statistical association of individual TCRs with disease status, and machine learning to predict cytomegalovirus infection status. In a later analysis, previously published TCR beta repertoires from 600 to 850 donors were re-analyzed and high-resolution HLA genotyping was added so that TCR occurrence patterns could be studied. The later analysis used no new phenotypic data to find candidate immune exposures, relying instead on TCR beta sequences and their occurrence across donors. An earlier analysis of 450 to 750 of the donors used high-throughput TCR beta sequencing to judge whether each TCR beta V gene segment behaved as functional or pseudogenic. Alongside the repertoire data, information on donor age, sex, ethnicity and CMV serostatus was compiled. A later genetic analysis took genome-wide SNP genotypes for 398 of the 666 donors and used that subset as a discovery cohort. Every discovery cohort repertoire had been produced on one sequencing platform. Class I and class II HLA loci were covered by the typing at four-digit resolution. Typing coverage varied by locus: roughly 629-640 donors for A, B, C, DRB1 and DQB1; under 550 for DQA1; approximately 570 for DPA1; roughly 450 for DPB1. Because of strong linkage in the cohort, four or five DR-DQ haplotypes were treated as single units for association and clustering. Among approximately 370 genotyped donors of the cohort, an average of around 250,000 unique TCR beta nucleotide sequences was sequenced per donor, of which 15% to 20% were non-productive.

The library relied on the immunoSEQ multiplex PCR assay. The multiplex PCR relied on a mix of 60 forward primers for TCR Vbeta segments and 13 reverse primers for TCR Jbeta segments. Amplification of the CDR3 region of rearranged TCR beta genes was performed with a multiplex PCR assay on genomic DNA. The Illumina HiSeq System was used to sequence the amplified TCR beta libraries as 87-base-pair reads. Per the authors' processing: Across the 600 to 700 repertoires, a later analysis counted 60 million to 90 million unique TCR beta chains, 8.5 million to 12 million of which were shared by at least two donors. To remove PCR and sequencing errors, raw reads were error-corrected and collapsed into unique sequences using a nearest-neighbor algorithm that merged closely related sequences. V, D and J gene segments were assigned by aligning CDR3 sequences to IMGT reference sequences. For a sequence to be retained, a match of at least six nucleotides was required to both a V gene segment and a J gene segment. A rearrangement was called productive if the CDR3 had no stop codons and remained in frame with V and J, and every other rearrangement was called non-productive. Following IMGT convention, CDR3 was defined as the stretch from the second conserved V-encoded cysteine to the conserved J-encoded phenylalanine. In an earlier analysis of 500 to 650 of the donors, sequences lacking an unambiguous match to a single V gene segment were excluded. In an earlier analysis of about 590 of the donors, a V segment was called functional when productive rearrangements were above 56.7%, and segregating when the standard deviation between donors exceeded 5%. To diagnose cytomegalovirus status from the catalog of TCR beta chain sequences, a statistical classification framework was built. In a later analysis, V and J genes were assigned by comparing TCR nucleotide sequences against IMGT/GENE-DB human TR gene sequences. In a later analysis, CDR3 sequences and most-parsimonious VDJ recombination scenarios were assigned using the TCRdist pipeline. In a later analysis, each TCR beta chain was defined by its CDR3 amino acid sequence together with its V-gene family, and reads lacking a unique V-gene family were excluded. To address suspected cross-contamination and a sequencing artifact, a later analysis removed approximately 600 highly shared, low-generation-probability nucleotide sequences. For each public chain, a later analysis derived a clonal expansion index from normalized ranks of inferred template counts within each repertoire. In a later analysis, generation probabilities were computed using a VDJ recombination model fitted to out-of-frame rearrangements, and the results were checked against IGoR. In a later analysis, TCR-TCR, TCR-HLA and TCR-CMV co-occurrence was scored with hypergeometric tests, and a repertoire-size bias correction was applied to TCR pairs. A later analysis estimated false discovery rates by permuting HLA or CMV assignments 20 times. In a later analysis, co-occurring TCRs were grouped using DBSCAN, and TCRdist sequence similarity was added for clustering within HLA-allele-positive subsets. Co-occurrence clustering excluded repertoires with fewer than 30,000 or more than 120,000 public chains, plus five with anomalous nucleotide sharing. Here the immuneACCESS table is served through TCRdb, limited to in-frame sequences with V and J called. Missing clones are a known gap in these copies; in checked studies unresolved V genes cover under half, and the rest lacks a known reason. D and trimming were read from the DNA, whereas the V and J calls and clone size are those reported in that table. The sample table holds 150,000 to 200,000 clones, of which roughly 80% were seen once. In total, the top ten clones hold under 0.8% of the sample.

In the case of this clone: It lacks a known antigen. Within one base of it there is no much larger clone, and no base qualities were kept.

The cohort comprised under 700 healthy bone marrow donors. Cohort members were all nominally healthy when sampled, although unrecorded immune exposures were likely present. The donor was CMV seronegative and was included in the group of under 450 seronegative cohort members. A peripheral blood sample was collected from each donor, and TCR beta sequencing was performed on peripheral blood mononuclear cells. Genomic DNA was extracted from the blood cell samples with the Qiagen DNeasy Blood Extraction Kit. Results the study describes overall, beyond this receptor: Some IMGT-functional V segments, including TRBV6-2 and TRBV6-3, could not be distinguished by the 87-base-pair reads and were therefore excluded. Presence/absence analyses assumed roughly uniform sequencing depth across donors, an assumption that may not hold. In a later analysis, the rate of TCR association differed among HLA loci, with DRB1 alleles having the most associated TCRs and HLA-C alleles having the fewest. In both the original and validation cohorts, the classifier was reported to diagnose cytomegalovirus status with high specificity and sensitivity. According to a later analysis, parvovirus B19, influenza, CMV and Epstein-Barr virus appeared linked to several top co-occurrence clusters. CMV serostatus was the only immune exposure information available for the cohort. Strong co-occurrence of HLA alleles, especially DR and DQ, made assigning TCR associations to individual alleles difficult. A later analysis found that most CMV-associated TCR beta chains appeared HLA-restricted, with HLA associations seemingly driven largely by CMV exposure. A later analysis found that HLA-associated TCR beta chains were more clonally expanded and had lower generation probabilities than equally common non-associated chains. In a later analysis, more than 15,000 TCR beta sequences were associated with specific HLA alleles at a false discovery rate of 0.05. The authors suggested that the approach could potentially be generalized to other disease states and immunological phenotypes. In a later genetic analysis, fewer N-insertions in productive TCRs were reported among donors in an Asian-associated ancestry cluster than the 666-donor mean. In the study, around 150 TCR beta chains were listed as associated with cytomegalovirus. A cluster of highly shared sequence variants was judged likely to represent a technical artifact of the sequencing pipeline. Linkage disequilibrium might explain the correlated functional status among segregating V segments, but an unknown experimental factor could not be ruled out. In vitro tests confirmed that a few of the cytomegalovirus-associated TCR beta chains recognize cytomegalovirus antigens. In an earlier analysis of 587 of the donors, most TCR beta V segments appeared in productive rearrangements about 87% or about 30% of the time, broadly matching IMGT annotations. In a later genetic analysis, a missense DCLRE1C variant was associated with V-gene and J-gene trimming of TCR beta chains, and the association was replicated in an independent cohort. HLA typing was unavailable for some donors at each locus, so association tests used only the typed subset. Only TCR beta chains were sequenced in this cohort, and the absence of alpha or paired-chain data limited detectable features. Most TCR sequences were observed very rarely across donors, whereas some public TCRs were present in many individuals. A further reported finding was that TCR beta sequences accurately predicted the HLA-A and HLA-B alleles for most subjects in the first cohort. Roughly 17 rarely observed V segments, including chromosome 9 orphons, were excluded from the earlier analysis of approximately 500 of the donors because counts were too low.

Germline trimming amounts to 3 bases on V and 2 bases on J, with 9 as the count of junction bases outside the gene matches. Sequences LNHDA (CDR1) and SQIVND (CDR2) are obtained from the germline V gene (reference sequence). Including the terminal cysteine and phenylalanine, the CDR3 comprises 17 residues. The read is trimmed to its CDR3 DNA, 51 bases read in frame from base 1. This receptor was taken from a boy aged 5-17 years in good health and CMV-seronegative. Here the chain combines TRBV19 and TRBJ2-1; 8 central nucleotides agree with TRBD2. The material sequenced was PBMCs. CDR3 sequence: CASSISTGGGPYNEQFF. The nucleotides are TGTGCCAGTAGTATCTCCACCGGCGGGGGGCCCTACAATGAGCAGTTCTTC.